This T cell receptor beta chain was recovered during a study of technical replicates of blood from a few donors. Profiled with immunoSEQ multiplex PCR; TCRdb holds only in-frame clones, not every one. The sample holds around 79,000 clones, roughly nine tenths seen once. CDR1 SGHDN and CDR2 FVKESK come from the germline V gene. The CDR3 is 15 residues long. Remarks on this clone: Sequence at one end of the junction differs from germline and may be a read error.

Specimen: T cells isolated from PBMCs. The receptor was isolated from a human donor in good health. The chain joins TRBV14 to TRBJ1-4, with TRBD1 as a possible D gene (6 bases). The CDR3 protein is CAGSRSGTTLGKLFF. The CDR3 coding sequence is TGTGCCGGCAGCCGATCCGGGACAACCCTAGGAAAACTGTTTTTT.